The next 30 T cell receptor beta chains were all read from a single sample in a study of blood T cell repertoires in COVID-19. Method: immunoSEQ multiplex PCR; TCRdb's copy keeps in-frame clones and lacks some. This sample has over 100,000 clones, with about nine tenths found just once. Source material: peripheral blood. The source is a human donor in a cohort sampled during active COVID-19.

CDR3 in amino acids: CASSLPREEETQYF. CDR3 nucleotides: TGCGCCAGCAGCTTGCCACGAGAAGAAGAGACCCAGTACTTC. The chain recombines TRBV5-1 with TRBJ2-5; no clear D gene. The length of the CDR3 is 14 residues. CDR1 and CDR2 from the germline V gene are SGHRS and YFSETQ. Trimming stripped 1 base from V and 3 bases from J, with 10 bases between.

This clone counts as medium-sized. The V call is TRBV28, the J call TRBJ2-2; 10 bases align to TRBD1. CDR1 is MDHEN, CDR2 SYDVKM, per germline. Trimming at V came to 5 bases and at J to 7 bases, leaving 7 bases not matched to a gene. The CDR3 is made up of 15 amino acids. CDR3: CASSTIGQGGGELFF. In nucleotides, the CDR3 is TGTGCCAGCAGTACTATCGGACAGGGGGGCGGGGAGCTGTTTTTT.

The V and J genes are TRBV1 and TRBJ2-7; TRBD2 reflects the table's D call only, with no check against the DNA. TRBV1 is a recognized pseudogene. The CDR3 runs 20 residues. CDR3 in amino acids: CTYNLGQPRVSGKLPYEQYF. CDR3 bases: TGCACCTACAACCTGGGACAGCCGAGAGTTAGCGGGAAGCTCCCCTACGAGCAGTACTTC.

The chain combines TRBV19 with TRBJ2-3, with D perhaps TRBD2 (7 bases). The V gene's germline CDR1 is LNHDA and CDR2 SQIVND (reference sequence). CDR3 length: 18 amino acids. V dropped 1 base and J dropped 2 bases, with 19 bases sitting between them. In nucleotides, the CDR3 is TGTGCCAGTAGTATAGGAAGGGGGGGGCAGGGTGACACAGATACGCAGTATTTT. Translating gives CASSIGRGGQGDTDTQYF.

The genes are TRBV5-1 and TRBJ1-2; 10 nucleotides line up with TRBD1. The CDR3 has 14 residues. Trimming removed 2 bases from V and 4 bases from J; junction bases left unmatched: 2. Germline values: CDR1 SGHRS, CDR2 YFSETQ. CDR3 amino acids: CASSLGQGVYGYTF. In DNA form, the CDR3 reads TGCGCCAGCAGCTTAGGACAGGGGGTCTATGGCTACACCTTC.

The V call is TRBV18, the J call TRBJ2-2, with D uncertain. In germline, CDR1 is KGHSH, CDR2 LQKENI. The ends were cut back, 3 bases at V and 9 bases at J, with 14 bases in the middle. CDR3 length equals 14 residues. CDR3 residues: CASSPKDQDRELFF. CDR3 coding DNA: TGTGCCAGCTCACCTAAAGATCAGGATCGGGAGCTGTTTTTT. Full variable domain (remainder filled in from reference TRBV18 and TRBJ2-2): NAGVMQNPRHLVRRRGQEARLRCSPMKGHSHVYWYRQLPEEGLKFMVYLQKENIIDESGMPKERFSAEFPKEGPSILRIQQVVRGDSAAYFCASSPKDQDRELFFGEGSRLTVL.

The chain carries TRBV27 and TRBJ2-7; tentative D call: TRBD1 (6 bases). CDR1 and CDR2 from the germline V gene are MNHEY and SMNVEV (reference sequence). The CDR3 runs to 13 residues. Trimming removed 3 bases from V and 3 bases from J, with 9 bases in between. CDR3 nucleotide sequence: TGTGCCAGCAGTTTCCGACAGGACTACGAGCAGTACTTC. It specifies CASSFRQDYEQYF.

The chain combines TRBV27 with TRBJ1-2; D unclear. Looked up from germline, CDR1 is MNHEY and CDR2 is SMNVEV (reference sequence). The CDR3 runs to 16 residues. The ends were cut back, 0 bases at V and 5 bases at J, with 16 bases in the middle. This CDR3 reads CASSLSRSRPVYGYTF. CDR3 DNA sequence: TGTGCCAGCAGTTTATCAAGAAGCAGGCCTGTGTATGGCTACACCTTC.

This rearrangement joins TRBV27 to TRBJ1-4; D gene uncertain. Germline loops: CDR1 MNHEY, CDR2 SMNVEV (reference sequence). This CDR3 has 16 amino acids. V was shortened by 6 bases and J by 3 bases, with 17 bases between the two germline ends. The CDR3 reads CASSRTRASANEKLFF. In nucleotides, the CDR3 is TGTGCCAGCAGCCGGACTAGAGCGTCGGCTAATGAAAAACTGTTTTTT.

This chain's CDR3 is CASSGHRATGELFF. The CDR3 nucleotides read TGCGCCAGCAGCGGTCACAGGGCCACCGGGGAGCTGTTTTTT. The chain uses TRBV5-1 and TRBJ2-2, with D tentatively TRBD1 (6 bases). The V end was cut by 4 bases, the J end by 4 bases, with 11 bases between. The CDR3 covers 14 residues. CDR1 is SGHRS and CDR2 is YFSETQ in the germline V gene.

Only a few counts were recorded for this clone. The chain is built from TRBV9 and TRBJ1-5; D call uncertain. Trimming took 0 bases from V and 6 from J, leaving 7 bases between them. Per germline, CDR1 SGDLS and CDR2 YYNGEE. The length of the CDR3 is 13 residues. Here the CDR3 reads CASSVDPVQPQHF. In DNA, the CDR3 is TGTGCCAGCAGCGTAGATCCGGTTCAGCCCCAGCATTTT.

In its sample, this clone was seen once. The rearrangement uses TRBV6-1 and TRBJ2-3, with D hard to call. Per germline, CDR1 MNHNS and CDR2 SASEGT. This CDR3 comprises 13 residues. Trimming took 2 bases from V and 8 from J, leaving 11 bases between them. The chain's CDR3 is CASSEISHGTQYF. The CDR3 coding sequence is TGTGCCAGCAGTGAAATCAGTCATGGTACGCAGTATTTT.

The CDR3 sequence is CASSDGQGPYEQYF. In nucleotides, the CDR3 is TGTGCCAGCAGCGACGGACAGGGCCCCTACGAGCAGTACTTC. This rearrangement joins TRBV9 to TRBJ2-7; TRBD1 aligns across 8 bases. The CDR3 contains 14 residues. V gave up 3 bases and J gave up 2 bases; unmatched junction bases: 4. CDR1 is SGDLS and CDR2 is YYNGEE in the germline V gene.

J is TRBJ2-5 and V is TRBV11-3, with D maybe TRBD1 (7 bases). The germline V gene has CDR1 SGHNT and CDR2 YENEEA. Trimming removed 4 bases from V and 5 bases from J, with 14 bases in between. This CDR3 comprises 14 residues. CDR3 sequence reads: CASSSVTGRETQYF. CDR3 sequence (DNA): TGTGCCAGCAGCTCCGTGACAGGGAGGGAGACCCAGTACTTC.

This clone has more than one count but fewer than ten. The rearrangement uses TRBV4-1 and TRBJ1-5; 8 nucleotides agree with TRBD1. The CDR3 extends over 17 amino acids. With 4 bases clipped from V and 5 bases from J, the junction kept 13 bases outside the gene matches. Germline lookup yields CDR1 MGHRA and CDR2 YSYEKL. As DNA, the CDR3 is TGCGCCAGCAGCCCCCAGGGTGAGGGGACAGGCTATCAGCCCCAGCATTTT. Amino acids: CASSPQGEGTGYQPQHF.

The chain has TRBV5-1 and TRBJ1-1, with D possibly matching TRBD1 (5 bases). Per the germline V gene, CDR1 is SGHRS and CDR2 is YFSETQ. V was cut by 0 bases and J by 1 base, with 13 bases left in between. The CDR3 has 16 amino acids. This CDR3 is CASSLEGAPSNTEAFF. CDR3 nucleotide sequence: TGCGCCAGCAGCTTGGAAGGGGCCCCCTCGAACACTGAAGCTTTCTTT.

As concerns this clone: This CDR3 is also generated by other DNA sequences in the sample. The chain uses TRBV5-6 and TRBJ1-1; TRBD1 agrees at 7 bases. The CDR3 length is 17 residues. Germline values: CDR1 SGHDT, CDR2 YYEEEE. V dropped 0 bases and J dropped 2; count of bases not matched to a gene: 10. CDR3 sequence reads: CASSLAWAQGRNTEAFF. Written as DNA, the CDR3 is TGTGCCAGCAGCTTGGCCTGGGCACAGGGGAGAAACACTGAAGCTTTCTTT.

The chain employs TRBV27 and TRBJ1-2; 9 bases are shared with TRBD1. CDR3 length: 14 amino acids. The trim removed 3 bases at V and 2 bases at J, leaving 1 base unmatched. Per germline, CDR1 MNHEY and CDR2 SMNVEV (reference sequence). As DNA, the CDR3 is TGTGCCAGCAGTTTCGGACAGGGGAACTATGGCTACACCTTC. It translates to CASSFGQGNYGYTF.

The chain couples TRBV7-2 to TRBJ2-5, with 12 bases identical to TRBD2. Germline CDR1 SGHTA, CDR2 FQGNSA. V gave up 1 base and J gave up 2 bases; unmatched junction bases: 8. This CDR3 contains 18 residues. The DNA for the CDR3 is TGTGCCAGCAGCTTAGAAAGTCTAGCGGGGGGGTTTCAAGAGACCCAGTACTTC. Its protein product is CASSLESLAGGFQETQYF.

J is TRBJ1-1 and V is TRBV21-1. TRBV21-1 is tagged as a pseudogene. CDR3 length: 14 residues. The CDR3 DNA sequence: TGTGCCAGCAGCTCCGATGGGGAGATGGGTGAAGCTTTCTTT. This translates into CASSSDGEMGEAFF.

Here the CDR3 DNA reads TGTGCCAGCAGCTTAGATAGGGTCGGACTAGCGGGAGCCGGGGAGCTGTTTTTT. Translated: CASSLDRVGLAGAGELFF. The chain links TRBV7-2 to TRBJ2-2; 13 bases match TRBD2. CDR3 length equals 18 residues. CDR1 is SGHTA, CDR2 FQGNSA, per germline. The V gene end was trimmed by 1 base and the J gene end by 6 bases; junction bases not matched to a gene: 8.

The CDR3 sequence: CASRVSDTQYF. The CDR3 DNA sequence: TGTGCCAGCCGAGTCTCGGATACGCAGTATTTT. This sequence joins TRBV7-8 and TRBJ2-3; D gene ambiguous. CDR1 SGHVS and CDR2 FQNEAQ come from the germline V gene. Trimming pared 8 bases from V and 6 bases from J, leaving 9 bases between. The CDR3 is 11 residues long.

Concerning this clone itself: This CDR3 is also generated by other DNA sequences in the sample. The J gene is TRBJ2-7, the V gene TRBV5-1, with D possibly TRBD1 on 5 matching bases. CDR1 SGHRS and CDR2 YFSETQ come from the germline V gene. The length of the CDR3 is 14 residues. The V end was cut by 1 base, the J end by 2 bases, with 10 bases between. In DNA form, the CDR3 reads TGCGCCAGCAGCTTGACAGGTCCTCCCTACGAGCAGTACTTC. This codes for CASSLTGPPYEQYF.

The chain is built from TRBV3-1 (or the pseudogene TRBV3-2) and TRBJ2-1; 10 positions agree with TRBD2. The CDR3 is 15 residues long. Germline assignment: CDR1 LGHDT and CDR2 YNNKEL (reference sequence). V shed 4 bases and J 7 bases; nucleotides not matched to a gene: 7. CDR3 in amino acids: CASSPKRGGRNEQFF. The DNA of the CDR3 is TGTGCCAGCAGCCCTAAGCGGGGGGGCCGGAATGAGCAGTTCTTC.

CDR3 bases: TGTGCCAGCACCAGGGGGAGCTCCTATAATTCACCCCTCCACTTT. Encoded protein: CASTRGSSYNSPLHF. The V call is TRBV28, the J call TRBJ1-6; 7 bases are shared with TRBD1. Germline V CDR1 and CDR2: MDHEN, SYDVKM. This CDR3 has 15 residues. With V trimmed by 7 bases and J by 0 bases, 3 bases remained unmatched. Full variable domain (missing parts from reference TRBV28 and TRBJ1-6): DVKVTQSSRYLVKRTGEKVFLECVQDMDHENMFWYRQDPGLGLRLIYFSYDVKMKEKGDIPEGYSVSREKKERFSLILESASTNQTSMYLCASTRGSSYNSPLHFGNGTRLTVT.

V gene TRBV9 combines with J gene TRBJ2-7, with 7 bases lining up with TRBD2. The length of the CDR3 is 14 residues. The junction had 8 bases not matched to a gene; V was cut back by 6 bases and J by 2 bases. CDR1 is SGDLS, CDR2 YYNGEE, per germline. The CDR3 reads CASTPGGAPYEQYF. Written as DNA, the CDR3 is TGTGCCAGCACCCCGGGGGGAGCTCCCTACGAGCAGTACTTC.

The chain has TRBV18 and TRBJ2-4; 9 nucleotides agree with TRBD2. The CDR3 consists of 20 residues. With V trimmed by 3 bases and J by 1 base, 16 bases remained unmatched. Germline lookup yields CDR1 KGHSH and CDR2 LQKENI. CDR3 protein: CASSPTRLAAGGPAKNIQYF. CDR3 nucleotides: TGTGCCAGCTCACCCACACGACTGGCGGCGGGAGGGCCTGCCAAAAACATTCAGTACTTC.

This chain joins TRBV5-1 and TRBJ2-7, with 12 bases aligning to TRBD2. CDR3 length: 15 amino acids. V lost 4 bases to trimming and J lost 0 bases; unmatched junction nucleotides: 2. Germline lookup yields CDR1 SGHRS and CDR2 YFSETQ. CDR3 protein: CASSGLAGHSYEQYF. The DNA of the CDR3 is TGCGCCAGCAGCGGACTAGCGGGGCACTCCTACGAGCAGTACTTC. Full variable domain (remainder filled in from reference TRBV5-1 and TRBJ2-7): KAGVTQTPRYLIKTRGQQVTLSCSPISGHRSVSWYQQTPGQGLQFLFEYFSETQRNKGNFPGRFSGRQFSNSRSEMNVSTLELGDSALYLCASSGLAGHSYEQYFGPGTRLTVT.

This chain connects TRBV9 to TRBJ2-7, with TRBD2 identical over 8 bases. Germline V CDR1 and CDR2: SGDLS, YYNGEE. CDR3 size: 14 residues. The trim removed 2 bases at V and 7 bases at J, leaving 8 bases unmatched. The CDR3 coding sequence is TGTGCCAGCAGCGTTCAAGCGGGAGTGATGGAGCAGTACTTC. It translates to CASSVQAGVMEQYF.

This chain joins TRBV14 and TRBJ2-2; 10 bases line up with TRBD2. J gave up 5 bases and V 0 bases, and 18 bases lay outside the gene matches. The germline gives CDR1 SGHDN, CDR2 FVKESK. This CDR3 comprises 21 residues. The CDR3 loop reads CASSQEGASGRRRDGTGELFF. The CDR3 DNA reads as TGTGCCAGCAGCCAAGAAGGGGCTAGCGGGAGACGGAGAGATGGGACCGGGGAGCTGTTTTTT.